These 30 T cell receptor beta chains share one sample of origin, sequenced in a study of response to subunit inactivated influenza vaccine. Each CDR3 protein gets one entry after TCRdb re-called the RT-PCR reads with MiXCR. Of under 850,000 distinct CDR3 sequences detected, around a sixth appear once; the ten largest clones hold about a tenth. The material sequenced was PBMCs from blood, taken 5 days after vaccination. The receptors stem from a man aged 45-60 years who received an inactivated influenza vaccine.

CDR3: CASSQAGTPHHEQFF. The DNA for the CDR3 is TGTGCCAGCAGCCAAGCGGGTACTCCTCACCATGAGCAGTTCTTC. V and J are TRBV6-2 or TRBV6-3 and TRBJ2-1; D perhaps matches TRBD2 (6 bases). V lost 6 bases to trimming and J lost 8 bases, with 20 bases between them. Germline V gene sequence: CDR1 MNHEY, CDR2 SVGEGT. The CDR3 is 15 amino acids.

This clonotype was recorded at least ten times. The chain links TRBV11-2 to TRBJ2-7, with D tentatively TRBD1 (7 bases). Germline lookup yields CDR1 SGHAT and CDR2 FQNNGV. This CDR3 contains 16 residues. Trimming cost V 1 base and J 2 bases, with 15 bases left between them. CDR3 sequence (DNA): TGTGCCAGCAGCTTAGGAACGGGGGACAGTACCTACGAGCAGTACTTC. Protein sequence: CASSLGTGDSTYEQYF. The variable domain in full, with the rest retrieved from reference TRBV11-2 and TRBJ2-7, is EAGVAQSPRYKIIEKRQSVAFWCNPISGHATLYWYQQILGQGPKLLIQFQNNGVVDDSQLPKDRFSAERLKGVDSTLKIQPAKLEDSAVYLCASSLGTGDSTYEQYFGPGTRLTVT.

The chain joins TRBV12-3 or TRBV12-4 to TRBJ2-7, with D hard to call. The CDR3 totals 14 residues. Trimming pared 2 bases from V and 2 bases from J, leaving 10 bases between. CDR3 sequence: CASSLWAGAYEQYF. CDR3 sequence (DNA): TGTGCCAGCAGTTTATGGGCCGGCGCCTACGAGCAGTACTTC.

This clonotype was seen many times. This rearrangement joins TRBV12-3 or TRBV12-4 to TRBJ2-1, with D tentatively TRBD1 (6 bases). Between the trimmed V and J ends, which lost 5 bases and 4 bases, there was a span of 18 bases. The CDR3 runs 16 residues. The CDR3 sequence: CASSNYRVQLYNEQFF. CDR3 nucleotides: TGTGCCAGCAGTAATTACAGGGTCCAACTTTACAATGAGCAGTTCTTC.

This clonotype was seen a handful of times. The rearrangement joins TRBV12-3 or TRBV12-4 to TRBJ2-7; TRBD1 matches at 10 bases. With 7 bases clipped from V and 2 bases from J, the junction kept 5 bases outside the gene matches. This CDR3 has 14 residues. As DNA, the CDR3 is TGTGCCAGCAATAGACAGGGGGCAACCTACGAGCAGTACTTC. This sequence encodes CASNRQGATYEQYF.

This sequence joins TRBV28 and TRBJ2-5; 8 bases match TRBD2. The CDR3 runs 16 residues. J was trimmed by 2 bases and V by 0 bases; bases with no gene match: 5. The V gene's germline CDR1 is MDHEN and CDR2 SYDVKM. The CDR3 sequence is CASSLWAGRGQETQYF. For the CDR3, the DNA is TGTGCCAGCAGTTTATGGGCCGGGAGGGGGCAAGAGACCCAGTACTTC. The variable domain in full, completed from reference TRBV28 and TRBJ2-5, reads DVKVTQSSRYLVKRTGEKVFLECVQDMDHENMFWYRQDPGLGLRLIYFSYDVKMKEKGDIPEGYSVSREKKERFSLILESASTNQTSMYLCASSLWAGRGQETQYFGPGTRLLVL.

This clonotype was seen repeatedly, ten times or more. The chain combines TRBV7-6 with TRBJ2-3; TRBD2 matches at 8 bases. CDR1 and CDR2 (germline): SGHVS, FNYEAQ. There are 17 residues in the CDR3. V trimming: 2 bases; J trimming: 1 base; junction bases outside the gene matches: 8. CDR3 residues: CASSLHQREIGTDTQYF. The CDR3 DNA reads as TGTGCCAGCAGCTTACATCAGCGGGAGATCGGCACAGATACGCAGTATTTT.

This clonotype was counted ten times or more. The chain combines TRBV20-1 with TRBJ2-2, with D uncertain. Germline CDR1 and CDR2: DFQATT and SNEGSKA (reference sequence). There are 15 residues in the CDR3. Trimming took 3 bases from V and 6 from J, leaving 17 bases between them. The CDR3 reads CSASLDGQDAGELFF. CDR3 bases: TGCAGTGCTAGTCTAGACGGGCAGGACGCCGGGGAGCTGTTTTTT.

The rearrangement joins TRBV9 to TRBJ2-2, with D possibly matching TRBD2 (6 bases). Germline V gene sequence: CDR1 SGDLS, CDR2 YYNGEE. The CDR3 has 16 amino acids. With 1 base removed from V and 2 bases from J, the gap between germline ends came to 12 bases. CDR3 residues: CASSVMGGINTGELFF. CDR3 nucleotide sequence: TGTGCCAGCAGCGTAATGGGGGGTATCAACACCGGGGAGCTGTTTTTT.

In this sample, this clonotype turned up a few times. V gene TRBV5-1 combines with J gene TRBJ2-2, with D hard to call. The CDR3 has 14 amino acids. The V gene's germline CDR1 is SGHRS and CDR2 YFSETQ. V was pared by 5 bases and J by 4 bases, with 12 bases between. CDR3 DNA sequence: TGCGCCAGCAGTTCCGGCCAGGTCACCGGGGAGCTGTTTTTT. This codes for CASSSGQVTGELFF. Supplemented by reference TRBV5-1 and TRBJ2-2, the full variable domain reads KAGVTQTPRYLIKTRGQQVTLSCSPISGHRSVSWYQQTPGQGLQFLFEYFSETQRNKGNFPGRFSGRQFSNSRSEMNVSTLELGDSALYLCASSSGQVTGELFFGEGSRLTVL.

This clonotype was recorded at least ten times. The V call is TRBV20-1, the J call TRBJ2-5; TRBD2 matches at 7 bases. The germline CDR1 and CDR2 sequences are DFQATT and SNEGSKA (reference sequence). The CDR3 runs 12 residues. J lost 5 bases, V lost 3 bases, and 3 bases had no gene match. CDR3 coding DNA: TGCAGTGCTAGCGAACTAGCGGAGACCCAGTACTTC. Its protein product is CSASELAETQYF.

This sequence joins TRBV7-9 and TRBJ2-1; TRBD1 matches at 12 bases. Germline V gene data show CDR1 as SEHNR and CDR2 as FQNEAQ (reference sequence). V was clipped by 5 bases and J by 1 base; unmatched bases: 3. This CDR3 comprises 16 residues. The CDR3 region is CASSRGQGASYNEQFF. In DNA, the CDR3 is TGTGCCAGCAGCAGGGGACAGGGGGCGTCCTACAATGAGCAGTTCTTC. Full variable domain (outside the CDR3, taken from reference TRBV7-9 and TRBJ2-1): DTGVSQNPRHKITKRGQNVTFRCDPISEHNRLYWYRQTLGQGPEFLTYFQNEAQLEKSRLLSDRFSAERPKGSFSTLEIQRTEQGDSAMYLCASSRGQGASYNEQFFGPGTRLTVL.

This clonotype has just a few counts. The V gene is TRBV5-1, the J gene TRBJ2-1; 14 bases line up with TRBD2. The CDR3 totals 18 residues. Germline CDR1 is SGHRS and CDR2 is YFSETQ. V gave up 0 bases and J gave up 9 bases; unmatched junction bases: 11. The CDR3 DNA reads TGCGCCAGCAGCTTGGGGACCTCGGGACTAGCGGGAGTCAGTGAGCAGTTCTTC. It codes for CASSLGTSGLAGVSEQFF.

Of note for this clonotype: The junction shows a germline mismatch at one end, possibly a read error. The chain joins TRBV7-7 to TRBJ2-1, with TRBD1 identical over 9 bases. The CDR3 is 16 amino acids. From germline, CDR1 is SSHAT and CDR2 FNYEAQ (reference sequence). Written as DNA, the CDR3 is TGTGCTAGCAGCGCGGGCCCGGGACAGGGTTTTGATGAGCAGTTCTTC. It codes for CASSAGPGQGFDEQFF.

This clonotype has more than one count but fewer than ten. This chain uses TRBV7-9 with TRBJ2-7, with D unresolved. The CDR3 runs 12 residues. V lost 3 bases, J lost 5 bases, and 8 bases lay in between. Looked up from germline, CDR1 is SEHNR and CDR2 is FQNEAQ (reference sequence). CDR3 in amino acids: CASSFTNHEQYF. DNA for the CDR3: TGTGCCAGCAGCTTCACAAACCACGAGCAGTACTTC. Full variable domain (remainder filled in from reference TRBV7-9 and TRBJ2-7): DTGVSQNPRHKITKRGQNVTFRCDPISEHNRLYWYRQTLGQGPEFLTYFQNEAQLEKSRLLSDRFSAERPKGSFSTLEIQRTEQGDSAMYLCASSFTNHEQYFGPGTRLTVT.

This clonotype was counted only a few times. The chain is built from TRBV4-3 and TRBJ1-5, with TRBD1 matching 9 bases. Germline V CDR1 and CDR2: LGHNA, YSLEER. J lost 3 bases, V lost 1 base, and 4 bases had no gene match. The CDR3 is made up of 16 amino acids. The CDR3 region is CASSQGTGVDNQPQHF. Here the CDR3 DNA reads TGCGCCAGCAGCCAAGGGACAGGGGTCGACAATCAGCCCCAGCATTTT.

The chain joins TRBV24-1 to TRBJ2-6; D unresolved. CDR3 size: 15 residues. The V gene's germline CDR1 is KGHDR and CDR2 SFDVKD. V dropped 6 bases and J dropped 0 bases, with 8 bases sitting between them. The CDR3 bases are TGTGCCACCAGTTCCCCCTCCTCTGGGGCCAACGTCCTGACTTTC. Its protein product is CATSSPSSGANVLTF.

The chain joins TRBV20-1 to TRBJ2-1; D possibly uses TRBD1 or TRBD2 (6 bases each). This CDR3 is 13 amino acids long. The V gene lost 7 bases and the J gene lost 9 bases, with 19 bases spanning the gap. Per the germline V gene, CDR1 is DFQATT and CDR2 is SNEGSKA (reference sequence). CDR3 coding DNA: TGCAGTGTCATATGGGGGGCCGTCCCTGAGCAGTTCTTC. Translated: CSVIWGAVPEQFF.

The chain couples TRBV7-9 to TRBJ1-1; no clear D. The V end was cut by 2 bases, the J end by 0 bases, with 7 bases between. CDR1 is SEHNR and CDR2 is FQNEAQ in the germline V gene (reference sequence). The CDR3 contains 14 residues. The CDR3 sequence: CASSLLELNTEAFF. The CDR3 coding sequence is TGTGCCAGCAGCTTATTAGAGTTGAACACTGAAGCTTTCTTT.

This clonotype was found a few times. V gene TRBV28 combines with J gene TRBJ2-7, with D tentatively TRBD2 (6 bases). The CDR3 is made up of 15 amino acids. Trimming shortened V by 4 bases and J by 4 bases, and 17 bases separated the two germline ends. Germline values: CDR1 MDHEN, CDR2 SYDVKM. The CDR3 here is CASSSMTRTEYEQYF. Written as DNA, the CDR3 is TGTGCCAGCAGTTCCATGACTAGAACCGAGTACGAGCAGTACTTC.

The rearrangement links TRBV6-1 to TRBJ1-1; D perhaps matches TRBD1 (6 bases). Trimming cost V 3 bases and J 10 bases, with 18 bases left between them. The CDR3 loop spans 14 amino acids. Germline CDR1 is MNHNS and CDR2 is SASEGT. DNA of the CDR3: TGTGCCAGCAGTGACCCGACAGGAACCGGGGCAGCTTTCTTT. Residues: CASSDPTGTGAAFF.

This clonotype has a count of ten or more. V gene TRBV7-2 combines with J gene TRBJ2-2, with D possibly TRBD2 on 6 matching bases. V lost 5 bases and J lost 0, with 10 bases in between. Germline CDR1 is SGHTA and CDR2 is FQGNSA. This CDR3 region has 15 residues. The CDR3, as DNA: TGTGCCAGCAGCCTTAGCGGTGCGAACACCGGGGAGCTGTTTTTT. Its translation is CASSLSGANTGELFF. The entire variable domain, with the rest obtained from reference TRBV7-2 and TRBJ2-2, is as follows: GAGVSQSPSNKVTEKGKDVELRCDPISGHTALYWYRQSLGQGLEFLIYFQGNSAPDKSGLPSDRFSAERTGGSVSTLTIQRTQQEDSAVYLCASSLSGANTGELFFGEGSRLTVL.

The chain joins TRBV12-3 or TRBV12-4 to TRBJ2-1, with D possibly matching TRBD2 (6 bases). This CDR3 comprises 12 residues. V was clipped by 6 bases and J by 11 bases, with 14 bases between them. The CDR3 DNA reads TGTGCCAGCAGCACGTTGGGGGGAAAGCAGTTCTTC. It translates to CASSTLGGKQFF.

The chain has TRBV3-1 and TRBJ2-7, with D unresolved. The germline gives CDR1 LGHDT, CDR2 YNNKEL (reference sequence). This CDR3 contains 14 residues. V shed 3 bases and J shed 3 bases, with 12 bases lying between them. This chain's CDR3 is CASSHHSGNYEQYF. CDR3 bases: TGTGCCAGCAGCCATCACTCAGGAAACTACGAGCAGTACTTC.

The chain carries TRBV29-1 and TRBJ2-7; tentative D call: TRBD2 (6 bases). Germline-derived CDR1 and CDR2 are SQVTM and ANQGSEA. Between the trimmed V and J ends, which lost 4 bases and 6 bases, there was a span of 13 bases. The CDR3 has 12 residues. In nucleotides, the CDR3 is TGCAGCGTTGTGGAGGGCCCCGGCGAGCAGTACTTC. Protein sequence: CSVVEGPGEQYF.

The chain links TRBV20-1 to TRBJ2-3, with 7 bases identical to TRBD1. V gave up 5 bases and J gave up 5 bases; unmatched junction bases: 13. The CDR3 has 15 amino acids. Germline V gives CDR1 DFQATT, CDR2 SNEGSKA (reference sequence). CDR3 sequence (DNA): TGCAGTGCTCCCACGGCCGGGACAGAGGTAGATACGCAGTATTTT. Encoded protein: CSAPTAGTEVDTQYF.

This clonotype occurred many times. The chain is built from TRBV15 and TRBJ2-1, with 9 bases matching TRBD2. The germline V gene has CDR1 LNHNV and CDR2 YYDKDF (reference sequence). This CDR3 has 16 residues. J gave up 7 bases and V 1 base, and 8 bases lay outside the gene matches. In DNA form, the CDR3 reads TGTGCCACCAGCAGAGTCGCGGGAGGGCCCTTGAATGAGCAGTTCTTC. It codes for CATSRVAGGPLNEQFF.

This clonotype was picked up many times. The chain links TRBV12-3 or TRBV12-4 to TRBJ2-1; 13 positions agree with TRBD2. The V segment lost 4 bases and the J segment 4 bases; nucleotides outside the gene matches: 4. CDR3 length equals 16 residues. The chain's CDR3 is CASSSGTSGMYNEQFF. CDR3 nucleotides: TGTGCCAGCAGTTCCGGGACTAGCGGGATGTACAATGAGCAGTTCTTC.

This clonotype was found a few times. The chain carries TRBV5-1 and TRBJ1-1; 8 positions match TRBD1. The V segment lost 0 bases and the J segment 4 bases; nucleotides outside the gene matches: 5. There are 15 residues in the CDR3. Germline V CDR1 and CDR2: SGHRS, YFSETQ. In nucleotides, the CDR3 is TGCGCCAGCAGCTTGGAGGCAGGGGGCGGCACTGAAGCTTTCTTT. Translation: CASSLEAGGGTEAFF.

The CDR3 bases are TGTGCCAGCAGGTTGGCTAGCGGGATTGCGAAGCAGTTCTTC. Translating it yields CASRLASGIAKQFF. V usage is TRBV28 and J usage is TRBJ2-1; TRBD2 agrees at 9 bases. This CDR3 is built from 14 residues. V lost 6 bases, J lost 11 bases, and 11 bases stayed unmatched. Germline V gene sequence: CDR1 MDHEN, CDR2 SYDVKM.